The 9 T cell receptor beta chains reported below all come from one sample, sequenced in a study of blood T cell repertoires in COVID-19. Method: immunoSEQ multiplex PCR; TCRdb's copy keeps in-frame clones and lacks some. The table shows a few hundred thousand clones, with around 87% occurring only once. The sequenced sample consisted of PBMCs or T cells enriched from blood (not recorded which). All receptors derive from a woman aged 40 to 50 who had recovered from COVID-19.

This sequence joins TRBV5-1 and TRBJ2-7; D might be TRBD2 (6 bases). Per germline, CDR1 SGHRS and CDR2 YFSETQ. The CDR3 contains 14 residues. The V gene lost 2 bases and the J gene lost 9 bases, with 18 bases spanning the gap. CDR3 sequence: CASSLGDVGGTQYF. As DNA, the CDR3 is TGCGCCAGCAGCTTAGGAGACGTCGGGGGAACGCAGTACTTC.

The chain joins TRBV7-2 to TRBJ2-3; 7 nucleotides align to TRBD2. With V trimmed by 0 bases and J by 1 base, 1 base remained unmatched. The CDR3 loop spans 15 amino acids. Germline V CDR1 and CDR2: SGHTA, FQGNSA. CDR3 nucleotide sequence: TGTGCCAGCAGCTTAGCGGGGAGGGGCACAGATACGCAGTATTTT. Its translation: CASSLAGRGTDTQYF. Drawing the rest from reference TRBV7-2 and TRBJ2-3, the complete variable domain is GAGVSQSPSNKVTEKGKDVELRCDPISGHTALYWYRQSLGQGLEFLIYFQGNSAPDKSGLPSDRFSAERTGGSVSTLTIQRTQQEDSAVYLCASSLAGRGTDTQYFGPGTRLTVL.

CDR3 nucleotides: TGTGCCAGCAGCCCAGTACATGAGCAGTTCTTC. Encoded protein: CASSPVHEQFF. The chain recombines TRBV12-3 or TRBV12-4 with TRBJ2-1; unclear D gene. The CDR3 contains 11 residues. With 6 bases removed from V and 8 bases from J, the gap between germline ends came to 8 bases.

This clone was picked up one time. This chain uses TRBV28 with TRBJ2-3; the match to TRBD1 covers 11 bases. With V trimmed by 4 bases and J by 2 bases, 5 bases remained unmatched. This CDR3 has 16 amino acids. Germline CDR1 and CDR2: MDHEN and SYDVKM. The CDR3 loop is CASSSGQGVFTDTQYF. CDR3 nucleotides: TGTGCCAGCAGTTCGGGACAGGGGGTCTTCACAGATACGCAGTATTTT.

J is TRBJ2-1 and V is TRBV11-2; TRBD2 matches 9 bases. With V trimmed by 5 bases and J by 5 bases, 10 bases remained unmatched. This CDR3 has 16 amino acids. Per the germline V gene, CDR1 is SGHAT and CDR2 is FQNNGV. The CDR3 region is CASSPRRAGGHNEQFF. In DNA form, the CDR3 reads TGTGCCAGCAGCCCGAGGAGAGCGGGAGGCCACAATGAGCAGTTCTTC. The variable domain in full, completed from reference TRBV11-2 and TRBJ2-1, reads EAGVAQSPRYKIIEKRQSVAFWCNPISGHATLYWYQQILGQGPKLLIQFQNNGVVDDSQLPKDRFSAERLKGVDSTLKIQPAKLEDSAVYLCASSPRRAGGHNEQFFGPGTRLTVL.

This clone has only a few counts. CDR3 sequence: CASRGTATYEQYF. The CDR3 nucleotides are TGCGCCAGCAGAGGGACAGCTACTTACGAGCAGTACTTC. The chain employs TRBV10-2 and TRBJ2-7; 7 nucleotides match TRBD1. The CDR3 contains 13 residues. With V trimmed by 6 bases and J by 4 bases, 6 bases remained unmatched. The germline V gene has CDR1 WSHSY and CDR2 SAAADI.

CDR3 protein: CASSAGLAGLYEQYF. CDR3 sequence (DNA): TGTGCCAGCAGCGCAGGCCTAGCGGGACTCTACGAGCAGTACTTC. The chain combines TRBV11-3 with TRBJ2-7; 9 positions match TRBD2. This CDR3 is built from 15 residues. V lost 5 bases and J lost 3; bases outside the gene matches: 8. In germline, CDR1 is SGHNT, CDR2 YENEEA.

V usage is TRBV29-1 and J usage is TRBJ2-3, with 13 bases lining up with TRBD2. Trimming removed 1 base from V and 4 bases from J; junction bases left unmatched: 2. This CDR3 is 15 amino acids long. Germline CDR1 reads SQVTM; CDR2 reads ANQGSEA. CDR3: CSVEVTSGRADTQYF. CDR3 nucleotide sequence: TGCAGCGTTGAAGTAACTAGCGGGAGGGCAGATACGCAGTATTTT.

The chain links TRBV29-1 to TRBJ1-1; 7 bases are a match to TRBD1. Germline trimming cut 7 bases from V and 3 bases from J; bases unmatched to any gene: 5. This CDR3 region has 12 residues. Germline V gene sequence: CDR1 SQVTM, CDR2 ANQGSEA. The CDR3: CSGQTGYTEAFF. CDR3 nucleotide sequence: TGCAGCGGTCAGACAGGGTACACTGAAGCTTTCTTT.